The T cell receptor beta chain under discussion was sequenced for a study of regulatory T cells in long-lasting Graves disease. Study-wide context: Treatment with antithyroid drugs for over 5 years, together with positive TSH receptor antibodies, meant persistent Graves' disease.

For this clonotype: The antigen is unknown. Possible read error: a much larger clone is one base away.

CDR3-region Arm-PCR and iRepertoire HTBI primers produced the TCR beta libraries. MiXCR was run by TCRdb on the multiplex PCR reads, yielding one entry per CDR3 protein. The data contain 400,000 to 600,000 distinct CDR3 sequences, 20% to 25% of them singletons. Study-level findings and limits: With 2,500 to 3,000 shared public clonotypes, persistent patients exceeded new patients, who shared just over 950.

Regarding time point: persistent/refractory GD, antithyroid drugs over 5 years with positive TRAb. Extracted PBMC RNA gave rise to the TCR library. CDR1 and CDR2 from the germline V gene are SEHNR and FQNEAQ (reference sequence). CDR3 length: 16 amino acids. This sequence was found in a female donor with Graves disease. The chain links TRBV7-9 to TRBJ1-4, with a possible D match to TRBD1 (5 bases). The material sequenced was peripheral blood mononuclear cells (PBMCs), taken when the disease was refractory, from a patient treated with antithyroid drugs. DNA for the CDR3: TGTGCCAGCAGCACTCGGACGGGACTGAGCAATGAAAAACTGCTTTTT. Protein: CASSTRTGLSNEKLLF.